The sample holds one count of the clone carrying this T cell receptor beta chain. The antigen remains unidentified. Other DNA sequences within the sample encode an identical CDR3. The sample belongs to a study of cytomegalovirus exposure and HLA in healthy donors. Study-wide findings and caveats: Reportedly, a later analysis found an Asian-associated ancestry cluster had fewer N-insertions than the approximately 670-donor mean. In a later analysis, DRB1 alleles had the most associated TCRs; HLA-C alleles the fewest.

Germline V lookup: CDR1 MNHEY, CDR2 SMNVEV (reference sequence). V was pared by 6 bases and J by 7 bases, with 7 bases between. The CDR3 has 12 amino acids. PCR primers comprised 60 Vbeta and 13 Jbeta primers. The data were produced by immunoSEQ multiplex PCR, yet TCRdb's version contains in-frame clones alone and is incomplete. The table records fewer than 200,000 clones, roughly 80% of them present only once. This clonotype was obtained from a man aged 25-40 years in good health and CMV-seropositive. The sequenced sample was PBMCs. The genes are TRBV27 and TRBJ1-6, with no clear D. In DNA, the CDR3 is TGTGCCAGCAGCCCGAGAAATTCACCCCTCCACTTT. This gives the protein CASSPRNSPLHF.